Below are 18 T cell receptor beta chains sequenced from a single sample in a study of CD8 T cells in ankylosing spondylitis. TCRdb called the 5' RACE reads again in MiXCR, with one record for every CDR3 protein. The sample lists 80,000 to 100,000 distinct CDR3 sequences; 8.8% were seen once. Sequencing was performed on blood, either unsorted or a sorted T cell fraction (not recorded which). These receptors originate from a male donor with ankylosing spondylitis or in good health (not recorded which).

This clonotype was recorded a few times. J is TRBJ1-1 and V is TRBV20-1, with 7 positions matching TRBD1. Germline assignment: CDR1 DFQATT and CDR2 SNEGSKA (reference sequence). V was clipped by 0 bases and J by 1 base; unmatched bases: 5. The CDR3 extends over 15 amino acids. For the CDR3, the DNA is TGCAGTGCTAGAGATCCCTGGACAGGGAACACTGAAGCTTTCTTT. Its translation is CSARDPWTGNTEAFF.

This clonotype was detected ten times or more. In DNA form, the CDR3 reads TGTGCCAGCAGTTATGTGGAGGAGACCCAGTACTTC. It specifies CASSYVEETQYF. This chain connects TRBV12-3 or TRBV12-4 to TRBJ2-5; no reliable D call. The CDR3 consists of 12 residues. V lost 4 bases to trimming and J lost 5 bases, with 8 bases between them.

In this sample, this clonotype turned up a few times. CDR3 loop: CASSPQGQVTGELFF. The CDR3 nucleotides are TGTGCCAGCAGCCCGCAGGGACAGGTGACCGGGGAGCTGTTTTTT. The V and J genes are TRBV7-2 and TRBJ2-2; 8 nucleotides agree with TRBD1. In germline, CDR1 is SGHTA, CDR2 FQGNSA. J was trimmed by 5 bases and V by 5 bases; bases with no gene match: 7. This CDR3 contains 15 residues.

This clonotype showed up just a few times. The chain joins TRBV6-1 to TRBJ1-2; 7 bases map to TRBD1. This CDR3 region has 11 residues. Germline V gene data show CDR1 as MNHNS and CDR2 as SASEGT. V lost 6 bases to trimming and J lost 5 bases; unmatched junction nucleotides: 0. The CDR3 DNA follows: TGTGCCAGCAGGACAGGGTATGGCTACACCTTC. This sequence encodes CASRTGYGYTF.

This clonotype has ten or more counts. This chain joins TRBV9 and TRBJ1-6; no firm D call. Germline V gives CDR1 SGDLS, CDR2 YYNGEE. The CDR3 spans 16 residues. V was shortened by 0 bases and J by 4 bases, with 11 bases between the two germline ends. This chain's CDR3 is CASSVGRADYNSPLHF. CDR3 in DNA: TGTGCCAGCAGCGTAGGTCGCGCAGATTATAATTCACCCCTCCACTTT.

A few counts support this clonotype. The chain is built from TRBV28 and TRBJ2-6; D is perhaps TRBD1 or TRBD2 (5 bases each). The germline gives CDR1 MDHEN, CDR2 SYDVKM. There are 17 residues in the CDR3. Trimming removed 4 bases from V and 0 bases from J, with 13 bases in between. The CDR3 reads CASSSGRRTSGANVLTF. CDR3 nucleotide sequence: TGTGCCAGCAGTTCGGGACGGAGGACCTCTGGGGCCAACGTCCTGACTTTC.

This clonotype was picked up a small number of times. The V gene is TRBV3-1, the J gene TRBJ2-2; 9 bases align to TRBD2. The CDR3 consists of 17 residues. The V gene's germline CDR1 is LGHDT and CDR2 YNNKEL (reference sequence). The trim removed 1 base at V and 2 bases at J, leaving 5 bases unmatched. CDR3 sequence reads: CASSQAGAGGNTGELFF. In DNA, the CDR3 is TGTGCCAGCAGCCAAGCTGGAGCGGGGGGAAACACCGGGGAGCTGTTTTTT.

This clonotype was seen ten or more times. A junction end diverges from the germline sequence, so it may reflect a read error. This CDR3 is CASSLVPGQGAGEQYF. Here the CDR3 DNA reads TGTGCTAGCAGCTTAGTACCGGGACAGGGGGCTGGCGAGCAGTACTTC. The chain carries TRBV7-7 and TRBJ2-7, with 12 bases that match TRBD1. There are 16 residues in the CDR3. The germline V gene encodes CDR1 SSHAT and CDR2 FNYEAQ (reference sequence).

This chain uses TRBV11-3 with TRBJ2-3; D may match TRBD1 or TRBD2 (5 bases each). Trimming left V 4 bases short and J 4 bases short, with 12 bases between. The CDR3 length is 14 residues. Germline CDR1 is SGHNT and CDR2 is YENEEA. Here the CDR3 reads CASSSRGNPDTQYF. CDR3 nucleotides: TGTGCCAGCAGCTCGAGGGGTAACCCAGATACGCAGTATTTT.

This rearrangement joins TRBV12-3 or TRBV12-4 to TRBJ2-1; D tentatively fits TRBD1 or TRBD2 (7 bases each). The germline V and J ends were trimmed by 5 bases and 9 bases, with 20 bases remaining between them. There are 15 residues in the CDR3. DNA for the CDR3: TGTGCCAGCAGTCCGTTGCAGGGGGGGTCTGGTGAGCAGTTCTTC. Protein: CASSPLQGGSGEQFF.

This clonotype was recorded many times. The chain carries TRBV29-1 and TRBJ2-1, with D perhaps being TRBD1 or TRBD2 (5 bases each). CDR1 is SQVTM and CDR2 is ANQGSEA in the germline V gene. Trimming cost V 6 bases and J 0 bases, with 12 bases left between them. This CDR3 has 14 amino acids. This chain's CDR3 is CSVGTASSYNEQFF. CDR3 in DNA: TGCAGCGTGGGGACGGCTAGCTCCTACAATGAGCAGTTCTTC.

This clonotype was seen a handful of times. The rearrangement links TRBV6-2 or TRBV6-3 to TRBJ2-4, with D possibly being TRBD1 or TRBD2 (5 bases each). CDR3 length equals 17 residues. CDR1 MNHEY and CDR2 SVGEGT come from the germline V gene. V was cut by 7 bases and J by 0 bases, with 19 bases left in between. The CDR3 DNA is TGTGCCAGCAACCAAGTGGGACGTTCCATAGCCAAAAACATTCAGTACTTC. Its protein product is CASNQVGRSIAKNIQYF.

J is TRBJ1-1 and V is TRBV7-2; D not resolved. The V and J ends lost 5 bases and 2 bases respectively, with 12 bases between them. Germline V gene lookup returns CDR1 SGHTA and CDR2 FQGNSA. CDR3 length: 14 residues. In nucleotides, the CDR3 is TGTGCCAGCAGCGTACACGGGATTAACACTGAAGCTTTCTTT. Translated: CASSVHGINTEAFF. The complete variable domain, with remaining parts taken from reference TRBV7-2 and TRBJ1-1, reads GAGVSQSPSNKVTEKGKDVELRCDPISGHTALYWYRQSLGQGLEFLIYFQGNSAPDKSGLPSDRFSAERTGGSVSTLTIQRTQQEDSAVYLCASSVHGINTEAFFGQGTRLTVV.

The sample holds many counts of this clonotype. The chain has TRBV12-3 or TRBV12-4 and TRBJ2-4; 9 positions match TRBD2. V lost 0 bases to trimming and J lost 11 bases; unmatched junction nucleotides: 5. The CDR3 sequence is 14 residues long. The DNA for the CDR3 is TGTGCCAGCAGTTTAGCGCTAAAGCGGGGGGTTCAGTACTTC. It translates to CASSLALKRGVQYF.

This clonotype has at least ten counts. The chain uses TRBV3-1 and TRBJ2-7; 8 bases are shared with TRBD2. Germline CDR1 is LGHDT and CDR2 is YNNKEL (reference sequence). V shed 4 bases and J 7 bases; nucleotides not matched to a gene: 12. The CDR3 sequence is 15 residues long. The chain's CDR3 is CASSRGGLISSEQYF. Here the CDR3 DNA reads TGTGCCAGCAGCCGCGGGGGGCTAATCTCGTCGGAGCAGTACTTC.

This clonotype was counted once. A much larger clone differs from this one at a single base, so this may be a read error. The chain has TRBV3-1 and TRBJ1-1; D perhaps matches TRBD1 (5 bases). Trimming stripped 3 bases from V and 0 bases from J, with 17 bases between. Germline CDR1 LGHDT, CDR2 YNNKEL (reference sequence). There are 17 residues in the CDR3. CDR3: CASSQAGPSTLNTEAFF. CDR3 DNA sequence: TGTGCCAGCAGCCAGGCGGGACCCTCGACACTGAACACTGAAGCTTTCTTT.

The table lists this clonotype with many counts. V usage is TRBV6-1 and J usage is TRBJ1-4, with 7 bases identical to TRBD1. Per germline, CDR1 MNHNS and CDR2 SASEGT. Germline trimming cut 5 bases from V and 10 bases from J; bases unmatched to any gene: 10. CDR3 length: 14 amino acids. The CDR3 sequence is CASSPGGSWGKLFF. Written as DNA, the CDR3 is TGTGCCAGCAGTCCAGGGGGGTCATGGGGAAAACTGTTTTTT.

This clonotype was found many times. The chain has TRBV11-1 and TRBJ2-5; no clear D. This CDR3 contains 13 residues. Germline V CDR1 and CDR2: SGHAT, FQDESV (reference sequence). V lost 5 bases to trimming and J lost 6 bases, with 13 bases between them. The CDR3 region has the DNA TGTGCCAGCAGCCTCTCCGACGGTCAGACCCAGTACTTC. This encodes CASSLSDGQTQYF.